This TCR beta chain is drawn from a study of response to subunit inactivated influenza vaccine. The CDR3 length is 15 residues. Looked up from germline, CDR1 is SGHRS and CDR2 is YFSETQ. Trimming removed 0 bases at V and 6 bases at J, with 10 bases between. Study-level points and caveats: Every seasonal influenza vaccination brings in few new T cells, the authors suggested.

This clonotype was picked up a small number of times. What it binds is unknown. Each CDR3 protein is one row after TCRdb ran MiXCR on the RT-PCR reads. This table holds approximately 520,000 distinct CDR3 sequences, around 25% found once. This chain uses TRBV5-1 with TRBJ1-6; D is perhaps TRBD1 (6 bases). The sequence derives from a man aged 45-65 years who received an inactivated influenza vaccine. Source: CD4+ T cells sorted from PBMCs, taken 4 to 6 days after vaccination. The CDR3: CASSLVAGVNSPLHF. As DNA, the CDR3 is TGCGCCAGCAGCTTGGTGGCAGGGGTTAATTCACCCCTCCACTTT. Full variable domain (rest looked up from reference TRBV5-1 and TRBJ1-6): KAGVTQTPRYLIKTRGQQVTLSCSPISGHRSVSWYQQTPGQGLQFLFEYFSETQRNKGNFPGRFSGRQFSNSRSEMNVSTLELGDSALYLCASSLVAGVNSPLHFGNGTRLTVT.